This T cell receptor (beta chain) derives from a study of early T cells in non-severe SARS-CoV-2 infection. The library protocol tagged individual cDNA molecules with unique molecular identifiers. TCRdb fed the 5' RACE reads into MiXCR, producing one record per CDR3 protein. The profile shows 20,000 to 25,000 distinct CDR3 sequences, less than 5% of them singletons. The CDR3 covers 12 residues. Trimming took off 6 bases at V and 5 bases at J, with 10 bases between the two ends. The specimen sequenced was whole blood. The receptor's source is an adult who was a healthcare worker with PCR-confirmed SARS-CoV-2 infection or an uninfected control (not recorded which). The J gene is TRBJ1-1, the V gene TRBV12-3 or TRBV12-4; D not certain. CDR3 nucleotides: TGTGCCAGCAGACGACCGGAAACTGAAGCTTTCTTT. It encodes CASRRPETEAFF.